The following is a T cell receptor (beta chain) sequence with its context. This sample stems from a study of blood T cell repertoires in COVID-19. Across the whole study: Spain, Italy and the United States supplied samples that represented acute and convalescent COVID-19.

CDR3 length: 14 residues. The germline gives CDR1 LGHNA, CDR2 YSLEER. Trimming shortened V by 4 bases and J by 6 bases, and 13 bases separated the two germline ends. TCRdb's copy holds only in-frame clones and misses some; the assay was immunoSEQ multiplex PCR. The sample carries tens of thousands of clones, just under 80% recorded once. This receptor was obtained from a human donor in a cohort sampled during active COVID-19. The sample was peripheral blood. The chain has TRBV4-3 and TRBJ2-1; D gene uncertain. The CDR3 protein is CASSPAGVLNEQFF. Here the CDR3 DNA reads TGCGCCAGCAGCCCCGCAGGCGTCCTCAATGAGCAGTTCTTC.